This T cell receptor beta chain was captured in a study of CD8 T cells in Susac syndrome. The overall study: Intravenous immunoglobulin alone or corticosteroids were being given to patients with Susac syndrome at blood draw, unless they were therapy-naive. Findings of the study overall: The greatest CD8+ clonal expansion in Susac occurred in TEMRA cells and in active patients.

After extraction with the RNeasy kit, 0.5 to 1 ug of the RNA was reverse transcribed using random hexamers. Amplification of TCR beta CDR3 was carried out by immunoSEQ multiplex PCR, which covered 54 Vbeta and 13 Jbeta segments. TCRdb re-called the immunoSEQ multiplex PCR reads with MiXCR, one entry per CDR3 protein. Of 150,000 to 200,000 distinct CDR3 sequences in the sample, roughly 94% were seen once. Concerning this clonotype itself: Its antigen is not identified.

The CDR3 loop spans 16 amino acids. Germline V CDR1 and CDR2: KGHSH, LQKENI. Between the trimmed V and J ends, which lost 0 bases and 5 bases, there was a span of 14 bases. The sample taken for sequencing was CD8+ T cells from PBMCs. The receptor was isolated from a human donor with Susac syndrome. This chain joins TRBV18 and TRBJ2-1; D is perhaps TRBD1 or TRBD2 (6 bases each). The CDR3 loop reads CASSPPFGGADNEQFF. In DNA, the CDR3 is TGTGCCAGCTCACCACCTTTCGGGGGCGCGGACAATGAGCAGTTCTTC. The whole variable domain, filled in from reference TRBV18 and TRBJ2-1, reads NAGVMQNPRHLVRRRGQEARLRCSPMKGHSHVYWYRQLPEEGLKFMVYLQKENIIDESGMPKERFSAEFPKEGPSILRIQQVVRGDSAAYFCASSPPFGGADNEQFFGPGTRLTVL.